A selection of T cell receptor beta chains follows, all from one sample in a study of OX40 agonist ivuxolimab in advanced cancers. Sequencing used immunoSEQ multiplex PCR; TCRdb keeps in-frame clones, though not all of them. This table has around 95,000 clones, approximately 91% appearing once. The sequencing here drew on CD4+ or CD8+ T cells sorted from blood, taken in a trial of the OX40 agonist ivuxolimab. These receptors all come from an adult with an advanced solid tumor such as melanoma, head and neck, liver or kidney cancer. CDR3s include the opening cysteine and the closing phenylalanine or tryptophan. Each record gives: J gene, V gene, clone size, D gene, CDR3 DNA, CDR3 protein. D genes are given only for firm matches. The size entry is marked missing in some rows and otherwise reads once, few, many or a size class.

j_call: TRBJ2-5
v_call: TRBV5-1
clone_size: .
d_call: .
cdr3_nt: TGCGCCAGCAGCTTGCAGGGGTCCGAGACCCAGTACTTC
cdr3_aa: CASSLQGSETQYF

j_call: TRBJ2-1
v_call: TRBV9
clone_size: .
d_call: .
cdr3_nt: TGTGCCAGCAGCGTTGATCCCGGAGACTACAATGAGCAGTTCTTC
cdr3_aa: CASSVDPGDYNEQFF

j_call: TRBJ2-7
v_call: TRBV9
clone_size: .
d_call: TRBD1
cdr3_nt: TGTGCCAGCAGCCCAAGGACAGGAACCTACGAGCAGTACTTC
cdr3_aa: CASSPRTGTYEQYF

j_call: TRBJ2-5
v_call: TRBV9
clone_size: .
d_call: TRBD1
cdr3_nt: TGTGCCAGCAGCACGGGACAGGACCACCAAGAGACCCAGTACTTC
cdr3_aa: CASSTGQDHQETQYF

j_call: TRBJ2-3
v_call: TRBV19
clone_size: .
d_call: .
cdr3_nt: TGTGCCAGTAGTCTAGAAACTAGCACAGATACGCAGTATTTT
cdr3_aa: CASSLETSTDTQYF

j_call: TRBJ2-1
v_call: TRBV7-9
clone_size: once
d_call: .
cdr3_nt: TGTGCCAGCAGCCCGGGACCGATCTTCGGTGAGCAGTTCTTC
cdr3_aa: CASSPGPIFGEQFF

j_call: TRBJ1-2
v_call: TRBV25-1
clone_size: .
d_call: .
cdr3_nt: TGTGCCAGCAGTGAATACGGGCAGGCGACAGCTAATGGCTACACCTTC
cdr3_aa: CASSEYGQATANGYTF

j_call: TRBJ2-5
v_call: TRBV6-1
clone_size: .
d_call: .
cdr3_nt: TGTGCCAGCAGTGAAGCGGGAGACCCCAAAGAGACCCAGTACTTC
cdr3_aa: CASSEAGDPKETQYF

j_call: TRBJ2-7
v_call: TRBV28
clone_size: .
d_call: .
cdr3_nt: TGTGCCAGCAGTTTGGGCACCCTAGGGGAGCAGTACTTC
cdr3_aa: CASSLGTLGEQYF

j_call: TRBJ2-7
v_call: TRBV11-2
clone_size: .
d_call: TRBD1
cdr3_nt: TGTGCCAGCAGCTTAGCAGGGGGCCTCTTCTACGAGCAGTACTTC
cdr3_aa: CASSLAGGLFYEQYF

j_call: TRBJ2-3
v_call: TRBV7-2
clone_size: .
d_call: .
cdr3_nt: TGTGCCAGCAGCTTAGATTACACCCTAGATACGCAGTATTTT
cdr3_aa: CASSLDYTLDTQYF

j_call: TRBJ2-3
v_call: TRBV18
clone_size: .
d_call: TRBD2
cdr3_nt: TGTGCCAGCTCACCACCTAGCGGGAGGGCCGGGGATACGCAGTATTTT
cdr3_aa: CASSPPSGRAGDTQYF

j_call: TRBJ1-1
v_call: TRBV6-5
clone_size: .
d_call: .
cdr3_nt: TGTGCCAGCAGCCCCCGCGGATACACTGAAGCTTTCTTT
cdr3_aa: CASSPRGYTEAFF

j_call: TRBJ2-3
v_call: TRBV19
clone_size: .
d_call: TRBD2
cdr3_nt: TGTGCCAGTAGTCTCGTAGCGGGAACGCAGTATTTT
cdr3_aa: CASSLVAGTQYF

j_call: TRBJ2-1
v_call: TRBV18
clone_size: .
d_call: TRBD1
cdr3_nt: TGTGCCAGCTCACCGCAGGGGGCTGGGAGCAATGAGCAGTTCTTC
cdr3_aa: CASSPQGAGSNEQFF

j_call: TRBJ1-5
v_call: TRBV18
clone_size: .
d_call: .
cdr3_nt: TGTGCCAGCTCCGCGACAGGCCCTCGGGGCAATCAGCCCCAGCATTTT
cdr3_aa: CASSATGPRGNQPQHF

j_call: TRBJ1-1
v_call: TRBV28
clone_size: .
d_call: .
cdr3_nt: TGTGCCAGCAGTTTACTCGCAGCCCAGGCTTTCTTT
cdr3_aa: CASSLLAAQAFF

j_call: TRBJ1-5
v_call: TRBV1
clone_size: once
d_call: .
cdr3_nt: TGCACCAGCAGCCAAGATTTGGGAAGGTGCAATCAGCCCCAGCATTTT
cdr3_aa: CTSSQDLGRCNQPQHF

j_call: TRBJ2-3
v_call: TRBV18
clone_size: .
d_call: .
cdr3_nt: TGTGCCAGCTCATCAGGACATTCCGGCACAGATACGCAGTATTTT
cdr3_aa: CASSSGHSGTDTQYF

j_call: TRBJ2-7
v_call: TRBV27
clone_size: once
d_call: TRBD1
cdr3_nt: TGTGCCAGCAGTTTATGGGGGACAGGGGGCAGCGAGCAGTACTTC
cdr3_aa: CASSLWGTGGSEQYF

j_call: TRBJ2-7
v_call: TRBV15
clone_size: .
d_call: TRBD1
cdr3_nt: TGTGCCACCAGCCGCCGAGGACAGGGGTCCGGTGAGCAGTACTTC
cdr3_aa: CATSRRGQGSGEQYF

j_call: TRBJ1-1
v_call: TRBV6-5
clone_size: .
d_call: .
cdr3_nt: TGTGCCAGCACCCCAACACCAAACACTGAAGCTTTCTTT
cdr3_aa: CASTPTPNTEAFF

j_call: TRBJ1-2
v_call: TRBV6-5
clone_size: .
d_call: .
cdr3_nt: TGTGCCAGCAGCCAACCCTACTTAAACGCCTTC
cdr3_aa: CASSQPYLNAF

j_call: TRBJ1-1
v_call: TRBV7-2
clone_size: .
d_call: .
cdr3_nt: TGTGCCAGCAGCATGAGACAGGTGGCTGAAGCTTTCTTT
cdr3_aa: CASSMRQVAEAFF

j_call: TRBJ2-2
v_call: TRBV5-1
clone_size: .
d_call: .
cdr3_nt: TGCGCCAGCAGCATACCACACGCCGGGGAGCTGTTTTTT
cdr3_aa: CASSIPHAGELFF

j_call: TRBJ1-2
v_call: TRBV2
clone_size: .
d_call: TRBD1
cdr3_nt: TGTGCCAGCAGAGACAGGGGCTATGGCTACACCTTC
cdr3_aa: CASRDRGYGYTF

j_call: TRBJ2-2
v_call: TRBV7-3
clone_size: .
d_call: .
cdr3_nt: TGTGCCAGCAGCCTCCAGACAGCGGGCACCGGGGAGCTGTTTTTT
cdr3_aa: CASSLQTAGTGELFF

j_call: TRBJ1-2
v_call: TRBV4-3
clone_size: .
d_call: .
cdr3_nt: TGCGCCAGCAGCCAGGAGGGTCGGGTCCTGGAATATGGCTACACCTTC
cdr3_aa: CASSQEGRVLEYGYTF

j_call: TRBJ2-6
v_call: TRBV18
clone_size: .
d_call: .
cdr3_nt: TGTGCCAGCTCACCACTTTCCACGGTGGGCTCTGGGGCCAACGTCCTGACTTTC
cdr3_aa: CASSPLSTVGSGANVLTF

j_call: TRBJ1-6
v_call: TRBV9
clone_size: .
d_call: TRBD1
cdr3_nt: TGTGCCAGCAGCCCGGGACAGGGCCTTCTTAATTCACCCCTCCACTTT
cdr3_aa: CASSPGQGLLNSPLHF

j_call: TRBJ2-7
v_call: TRBV28
clone_size: .
d_call: TRBD1
cdr3_nt: TGTGCCAGCAGTGGCCGGGACAGGGGGTGGTCCGAGCAGTACTTC
cdr3_aa: CASSGRDRGWSEQYF

j_call: TRBJ1-4
v_call: TRBV18
clone_size: .
d_call: .
cdr3_nt: TGTGCCAGCTCACCTACCGGGACACCTGAAAAACTGTTTTTT
cdr3_aa: CASSPTGTPEKLFF

j_call: TRBJ2-2
v_call: TRBV5-4
clone_size: .
d_call: TRBD2
cdr3_nt: TGTGCCAGCAGTTTTGCTACTAGCGGGAGTATGTACCCCGGGGAGCTGTTTTTT
cdr3_aa: CASSFATSGSMYPGELFF